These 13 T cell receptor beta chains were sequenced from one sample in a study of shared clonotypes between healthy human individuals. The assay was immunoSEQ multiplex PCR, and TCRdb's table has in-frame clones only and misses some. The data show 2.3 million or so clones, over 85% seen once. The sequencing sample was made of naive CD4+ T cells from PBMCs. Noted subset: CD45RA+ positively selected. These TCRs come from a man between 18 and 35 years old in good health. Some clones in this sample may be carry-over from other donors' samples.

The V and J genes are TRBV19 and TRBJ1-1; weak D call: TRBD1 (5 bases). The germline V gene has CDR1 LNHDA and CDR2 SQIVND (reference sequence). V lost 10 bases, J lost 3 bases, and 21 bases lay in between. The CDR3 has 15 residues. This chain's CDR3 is CATRPQASWDTEAFF. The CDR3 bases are TGTGCCACCAGACCACAGGCGTCCTGGGACACTGAAGCTTTCTTT.

The CDR3 reads CASSLADVVTEAFF. The CDR3 coding sequence is TGTGCCAGCAGCTTGGCGGACGTGGTTACTGAAGCTTTCTTT. The chain uses TRBV5-4 and TRBJ1-1, with D uncertain. The CDR3 contains 14 residues. CDR1 and CDR2 (germline): SGHNT, YYREEE (reference sequence). The ends were cut back, 0 bases at V and 5 bases at J, with 11 bases in the middle.

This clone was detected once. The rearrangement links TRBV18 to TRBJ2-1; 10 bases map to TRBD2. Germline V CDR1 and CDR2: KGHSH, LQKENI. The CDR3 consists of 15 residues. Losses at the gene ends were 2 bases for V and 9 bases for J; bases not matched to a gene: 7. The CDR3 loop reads CASSPKAGGPSEQFF. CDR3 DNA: TGTGCCAGCTCACCAAAAGCGGGAGGGCCCAGTGAGCAGTTCTTC.

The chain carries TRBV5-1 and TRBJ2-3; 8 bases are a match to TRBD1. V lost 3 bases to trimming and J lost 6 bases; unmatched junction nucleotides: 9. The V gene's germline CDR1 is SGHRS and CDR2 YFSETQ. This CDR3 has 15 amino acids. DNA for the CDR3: TGCGCCAGCAGCTCCATTCCCGGGACAGGTGATACGCAGTATTTT. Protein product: CASSSIPGTGDTQYF.

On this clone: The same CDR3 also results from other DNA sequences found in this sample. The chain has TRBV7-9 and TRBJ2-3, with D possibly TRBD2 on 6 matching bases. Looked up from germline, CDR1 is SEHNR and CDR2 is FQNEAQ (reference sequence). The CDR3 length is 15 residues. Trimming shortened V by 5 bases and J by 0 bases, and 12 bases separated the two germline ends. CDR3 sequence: CASSPTGTSTDTQYF. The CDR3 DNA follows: TGTGCCAGCAGCCCTACGGGGACTAGCACAGATACGCAGTATTTT. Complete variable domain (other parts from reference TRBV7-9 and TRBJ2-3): DTGVSQNPRHKITKRGQNVTFRCDPISEHNRLYWYRQTLGQGPEFLTYFQNEAQLEKSRLLSDRFSAERPKGSFSTLEIQRTEQGDSAMYLCASSPTGTSTDTQYFGPGTRLTVL.

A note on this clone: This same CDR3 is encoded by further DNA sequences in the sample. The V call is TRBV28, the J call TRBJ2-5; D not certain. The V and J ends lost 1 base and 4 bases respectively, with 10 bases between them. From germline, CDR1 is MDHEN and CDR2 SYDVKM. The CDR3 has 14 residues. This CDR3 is CASSLFRRGETQYF. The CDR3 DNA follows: TGTGCCAGCAGTTTATTTCGCAGAGGAGAGACCCAGTACTTC.

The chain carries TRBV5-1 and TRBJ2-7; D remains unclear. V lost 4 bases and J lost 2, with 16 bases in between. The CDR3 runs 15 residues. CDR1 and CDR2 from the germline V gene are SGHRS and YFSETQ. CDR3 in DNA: TGCGCCAGCAGCGGAAACGCAGGAGCAACCTACGAGCAGTACTTC. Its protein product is CASSGNAGATYEQYF.

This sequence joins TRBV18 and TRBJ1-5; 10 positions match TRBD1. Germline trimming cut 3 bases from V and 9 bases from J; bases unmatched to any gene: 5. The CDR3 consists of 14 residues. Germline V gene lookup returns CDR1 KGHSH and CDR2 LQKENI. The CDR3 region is CASSPGTGELPQHF. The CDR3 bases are TGTGCCAGCTCACCCGGGACAGGGGAACTGCCCCAGCATTTT. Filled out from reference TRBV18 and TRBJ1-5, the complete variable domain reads NAGVMQNPRHLVRRRGQEARLRCSPMKGHSHVYWYRQLPEEGLKFMVYLQKENIIDESGMPKERFSAEFPKEGPSILRIQQVVRGDSAAYFCASSPGTGELPQHFGDGTRLSIL.

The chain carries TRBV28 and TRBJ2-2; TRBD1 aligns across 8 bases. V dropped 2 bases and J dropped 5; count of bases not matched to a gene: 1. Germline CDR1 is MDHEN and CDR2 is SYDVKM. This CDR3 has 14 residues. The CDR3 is CASSLGQGTGELFF. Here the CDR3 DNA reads TGTGCCAGCAGTTTAGGACAGGGAACCGGGGAGCTGTTTTTT.

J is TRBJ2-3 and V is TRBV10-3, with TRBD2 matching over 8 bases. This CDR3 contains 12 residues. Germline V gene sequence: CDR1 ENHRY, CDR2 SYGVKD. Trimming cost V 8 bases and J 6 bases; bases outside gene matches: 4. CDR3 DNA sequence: TGTGCCATCGCGGGGGGAACGGATACGCAGTATTTT. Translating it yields CAIAGGTDTQYF.

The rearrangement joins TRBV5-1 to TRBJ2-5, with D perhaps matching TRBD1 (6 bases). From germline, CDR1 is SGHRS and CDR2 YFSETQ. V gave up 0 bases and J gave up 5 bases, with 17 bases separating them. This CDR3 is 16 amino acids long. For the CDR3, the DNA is TGCGCCAGCAGCTTGGGGGGGCGCAGGGGAACGGAGACCCAGTACTTC. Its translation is CASSLGGRRGTETQYF.

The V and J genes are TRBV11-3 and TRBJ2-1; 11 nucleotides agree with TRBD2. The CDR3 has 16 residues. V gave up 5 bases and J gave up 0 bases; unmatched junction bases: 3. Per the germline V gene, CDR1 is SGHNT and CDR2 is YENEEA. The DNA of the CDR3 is TGTGCCAGCAGCGGAGGGACTAGCGGCTCCTACAATGAGCAGTTCTTC. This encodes CASSGGTSGSYNEQFF.

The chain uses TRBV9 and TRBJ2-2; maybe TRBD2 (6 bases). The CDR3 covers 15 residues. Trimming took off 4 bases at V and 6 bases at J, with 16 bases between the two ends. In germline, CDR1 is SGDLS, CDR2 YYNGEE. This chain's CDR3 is CASSWREINSGELFF. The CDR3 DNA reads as TGTGCCAGCAGCTGGAGGGAGATTAATTCCGGGGAGCTGTTTTTT.